This entry lists 27 T cell receptor beta chains sequenced from one sample in a study of T cells in Graves' hyperthyroidism and ophthalmopathy. TCR beta CDR3 region amplification was performed from RNA transcripts. The HTBI primer set drove a first-round RT-PCR of the TCR CDR3. TCRdb redid the calling of the multiplex PCR reads with MiXCR, one entry per CDR3 protein. In the table there are about 590,000 distinct CDR3 sequences, approximately 14% of which are singletons. The sample taken for sequencing was blood. The receptors come from a woman aged 18-35 years with Graves' ophthalmopathy.

There are many counts of this clonotype. The chain joins TRBV28 to TRBJ2-5; D call uncertain. In germline, CDR1 is MDHEN, CDR2 SYDVKM. The CDR3 contains 15 residues. Trimming took off 2 bases at V and 3 bases at J, with 13 bases between the two ends. CDR3 nucleotide sequence: TGTGCCAGCAGTTTAAGTGTAGCAGGAGAAGAGACCCAGTACTTC. It codes for CASSLSVAGEETQYF.

This clonotype occurred a few times. CDR3 residues: CASWEGSDTEAFF. Written as DNA, the CDR3 is TGTGCCAGCTGGGAGGGCAGCGACACTGAAGCTTTCTTT. The chain is built from TRBV6-1 and TRBJ1-1; D is ambiguous. Germline V gene lookup returns CDR1 MNHNS and CDR2 SASEGT. The CDR3 is made up of 13 amino acids. Trimming cost V 8 bases and J 3 bases, with 13 bases left between them.

This clonotype was picked up many times. The chain employs TRBV10-3 and TRBJ2-5, with unresolved D. Per germline, CDR1 ENHRY and CDR2 SYGVKD. V shed 2 bases and J shed 6 bases, with 7 bases lying between them. The CDR3 loop spans 12 amino acids. The CDR3 is CAISEGSQTQYF. CDR3 nucleotide sequence: TGTGCCATCAGTGAGGGCAGCCAGACCCAGTACTTC.

This clonotype was observed a handful of times. A read error may explain this, as a much larger clone is one base away. V is TRBV6-1 and J is TRBJ1-1; a weak D match, TRBD1 (5 bases). The germline gives CDR1 MNHNS, CDR2 SASEGT. There are 17 residues in the CDR3. CDR3 sequence reads: CARSGATRVRANTEAFF. The CDR3 DNA reads as TGTGCCCGCAGTGGCGCTACCAGGGTTAGGGCGAACACTGAAGCTTTCTTT.

This clonotype was found many times. This sequence joins TRBV20-1 and TRBJ2-3; 8 positions agree with TRBD2. This CDR3 is 15 amino acids long. V trimming: 2 bases; J trimming: 1 base; junction bases outside the gene matches: 5. CDR1 and CDR2 (germline): DFQATT, SNEGSKA (reference sequence). CDR3 sequence: CSARPLAGGTDTQYF. The CDR3, as DNA: TGCAGTGCTAGACCCCTAGCGGGTGGCACAGATACGCAGTATTTT.

This clonotype was counted at least ten times. The V call is TRBV18, the J call TRBJ1-1; D ambiguous. Germline lookup yields CDR1 KGHSH and CDR2 LQKENI. This CDR3 is 14 amino acids long. Deletions cut 2 bases from V and 6 bases from J, with 13 bases between. The CDR3 nucleotides read TGTGCCAGCTCACCAGCTGGTTACCAGTCTGAAGCTTTCTTT. Protein sequence: CASSPAGYQSEAFF.

This clonotype appeared many times. The genes are TRBV7-9 and TRBJ2-7; 12 nucleotides align to TRBD2. The V gene's germline CDR1 is SEHNR and CDR2 FQNEAQ (reference sequence). CDR3 size: 15 residues. With V trimmed by 1 base and J by 5 bases, 3 bases remained unmatched. CDR3 in amino acids: CASSLGSSGRDEQYF. CDR3 DNA: TGTGCCAGCAGCTTAGGTTCTAGCGGGAGGGACGAGCAGTACTTC.

This clonotype came up many times. The chain recombines TRBV12-3 or TRBV12-4 with TRBJ2-1; the D gene could be TRBD1 or TRBD2 (6 bases each). The germline V and J ends were trimmed by 6 bases and 6 bases, with 15 bases remaining between them. This CDR3 spans 14 amino acids. CDR3 DNA: TGTGCCAGCAGCCTCGGAGGGGGTCGCAATGAGCAGTTCTTC. It codes for CASSLGGGRNEQFF.

This clonotype was seen many times. The rearrangement joins TRBV2 to TRBJ1-3; D is possibly TRBD1 (6 bases). The ends were cut back, 6 bases at V and 0 bases at J, with 12 bases in the middle. CDR3 length equals 15 residues. Germline loops: CDR1 SNHLY, CDR2 FYNNEI. Here the CDR3 DNA reads TGTGCCAGCAGAGGCGGAGGGGGCTCTGGAAACACCATATATTTT. Protein product: CASRGGGGSGNTIYF.

The V call is TRBV18, the J call TRBJ2-3; no clear D gene. The CDR3 contains 14 residues. Germline lookup yields CDR1 KGHSH and CDR2 LQKENI. Trimming cost V 0 bases and J 0 bases, with 4 bases left between them. This chain's CDR3 is CASSPPFSTDTQYF. In DNA form, the CDR3 reads TGTGCCAGCTCACCACCTTTTAGCACAGATACGCAGTATTTT.

Only a few counts were recorded for this clonotype. The chain is built from TRBV6-1 and TRBJ2-3; TRBD2 matches 7 bases. Trimming removed 3 bases from V and 4 bases from J; junction bases left unmatched: 7. This CDR3 has 15 residues. Germline lookup yields CDR1 MNHNS and CDR2 SASEGT. CDR3: CASSDMGEGPDTQYF. In DNA form, the CDR3 reads TGTGCCAGCAGTGACATGGGGGAGGGCCCAGATACGCAGTATTTT.

The table lists this clonotype with a few counts. This chain uses TRBV19 with TRBJ2-1; 9 nucleotides align to TRBD2. V shed 1 base, J shed 8 bases, and the junction held 6 bases outside the gene matches. The CDR3 sequence is 15 residues long. CDR1 is LNHDA, CDR2 SQIVND, per germline (reference sequence). CDR3 nucleotides: TGTGCCAGTAGTATAGTGGCGGGGGGGGGGTATGAGCAGTTCTTC. This codes for CASSIVAGGGYEQFF.

At least ten counts were recorded for this clonotype. The J gene is TRBJ1-2, the V gene TRBV19; D uncertain. CDR1 and CDR2 from the germline V gene are LNHDA and SQIVND (reference sequence). Trimming removed 5 bases at V and 4 bases at J, with 8 bases between. The CDR3 extends over 12 amino acids. The CDR3 spells CASSEEFYGYTF. Written as DNA, the CDR3 is TGTGCCAGTAGTGAGGAGTTCTATGGCTACACCTTC.

Ten or more counts support this clonotype. The chain uses TRBV28 and TRBJ2-7; the D is unclear. Between the trimmed V and J ends, which lost 6 bases and 1 base, there was a span of 13 bases. The CDR3 has 14 residues. CDR1 is MDHEN, CDR2 SYDVKM, per germline. In nucleotides, the CDR3 is TGTGCCAGCAGCCCCCACAGCCTGTCCTACGAGCAGTACTTC. Translated, it gives CASSPHSLSYEQYF.

This clonotype came up many times. The V call is TRBV3-1, the J call TRBJ2-7, with 11 nucleotides matching TRBD2. The germline V gene has CDR1 LGHDT and CDR2 YNNKEL (reference sequence). The CDR3 consists of 17 residues. With 2 bases clipped from V and 5 bases from J, the junction kept 11 bases outside the gene matches. CDR3 in DNA: TGTGCCAGCAGCCAACTTCATTTAGCGGGAGGGTCCAACGAGCAGTACTTC. It yields the protein CASSQLHLAGGSNEQYF.

This sequence joins TRBV9 and TRBJ2-6, with D perhaps TRBD2 (5 bases). Germline loops: CDR1 SGDLS, CDR2 YYNGEE. This CDR3 spans 18 amino acids. V was shortened by 8 bases and J by 4 bases, with 25 bases between the two germline ends. This CDR3 is CASTPSPGILTGANVLTF. The CDR3 DNA is TGTGCCAGTACCCCTTCTCCCGGGATCTTGACGGGGGCCAACGTCCTGACTTTC. Combining the CDR3 with reference TRBV9 and TRBJ2-6 gives the whole variable domain DSGVTQTPKHLITATGQRVTLRCSPRSGDLSVYWYQQSLDQGLQFLIQYYNGEERAKGNILERFSAQQFPDLHSELNLSSLELGDSALYFCASTPSPGILTGANVLTFGAGSRLTVL.

The chain employs TRBV20-1 and TRBJ2-2; 11 bases are a match to TRBD2. The trim removed 6 bases at V and 3 bases at J, leaving 15 bases unmatched. Germline V gives CDR1 DFQATT, CDR2 SNEGSKA (reference sequence). The CDR3 has 18 residues. CDR3 sequence: CSAGGRVAGGIDTGELFF. Here the CDR3 DNA reads TGCAGTGCGGGGGGGAGGGTAGCGGGAGGGATTGACACCGGGGAGCTGTTTTTT.

V is TRBV6-1 and J is TRBJ1-3; tentatively, D is TRBD1 (5 bases). Germline values: CDR1 MNHNS, CDR2 SASEGT. The CDR3 extends over 14 amino acids. Trimming pared 7 bases from V and 7 bases from J, leaving 17 bases between. The CDR3 DNA is TGTGCCAGCACCAAACCGGGGGTAGGGAACACCATATATTTT. This codes for CASTKPGVGNTIYF.

This clonotype has only a few counts. The J gene is TRBJ2-5, the V gene TRBV7-9, with 7 bases that match TRBD1. The CDR3 runs to 15 residues. The junction had 4 bases not matched to a gene; V was cut back by 0 bases and J by 3 bases. In germline, CDR1 is SEHNR, CDR2 FQNEAQ (reference sequence). CDR3 protein: CASSLAGGTEETQYF. In nucleotides, the CDR3 is TGTGCCAGCAGCTTAGCGGGTGGGACAGAAGAGACCCAGTACTTC.

This clonotype turned up a few times. The chain carries TRBV10-3 and TRBJ2-1, with 11 nucleotides matching TRBD2. The germline CDR1 and CDR2 sequences are ENHRY and SYGVKD. This CDR3 has 18 amino acids. With V trimmed by 2 bases and J by 3 bases, 9 bases remained unmatched. CDR3 region: CAISEPTSSGRFYNEQFF. The CDR3 DNA is TGTGCCATCAGTGAGCCCACCTCTAGCGGGAGGTTCTACAATGAGCAGTTCTTC.

This clonotype occurred a few times. V is TRBV28 and J is TRBJ1-2; D not resolved. In germline, CDR1 is MDHEN, CDR2 SYDVKM. The V end was cut by 5 bases, the J end by 6 bases, with 16 bases between. There are 14 residues in the CDR3. The CDR3 region has the DNA TGTGCCAGCAGTCCGCCCGTTGACCCAAATGGCTACACCTTC. Protein: CASSPPVDPNGYTF.

Concerning this clonotype: A read error is possible here, since a much larger clone lies one base away. The chain is built from TRBV7-2 and TRBJ1-6; weak D call: TRBD1 (6 bases). The V gene's germline CDR1 is SGHTA and CDR2 FQGNSA. The CDR3 extends over 18 amino acids. The V end was cut by 3 bases, the J end by 11 bases, with 26 bases between. CDR3 DNA sequence: TGTGCCAGCAGCTTGCTGCCCCCGACCGGGACAACTATCCCACCCCTCCACTTT. This sequence encodes CASSLLPPTGTTIPPLHF.

This clonotype was recorded at least ten times. V usage is TRBV29-1 and J usage is TRBJ2-1; perhaps TRBD2 as D (5 bases). This CDR3 region has 13 residues. Germline V lookup: CDR1 SQVTM, CDR2 ANQGSEA. V lost 0 bases and J 5 bases, leaving 8 bases between the germline ends. Here the CDR3 reads CSVEDGLNNEQFF. For the CDR3, the DNA is TGCAGCGTTGAAGATGGACTTAACAATGAGCAGTTCTTC.

The rearrangement links TRBV19 to TRBJ1-6, with 7 bases that match TRBD1. V was pared by 5 bases and J by 7 bases, with 8 bases of the junction left unmatched. Germline V gene lookup returns CDR1 LNHDA and CDR2 SQIVND (reference sequence). The CDR3 is 15 residues long. CDR3: CASSELQGWNSPLHF. CDR3 in DNA: TGTGCCAGTAGTGAACTACAGGGGTGGAATTCACCCCTCCACTTT.

This clonotype was observed many times. The V and J genes are TRBV12-3 or TRBV12-4 and TRBJ1-1, with D tentatively TRBD1 (6 bases). V lost 4 bases to trimming and J lost 2 bases, with 14 bases between them. There are 15 residues in the CDR3. CDR3 bases: TGTGCCAGCAGTTGGCGCGCGGACAGAAACACTGAAGCTTTCTTT. This sequence encodes CASSWRADRNTEAFF.

Only a few counts were recorded for this clonotype. CDR3 region: CSAEDRVKTQYF. As DNA, the CDR3 is TGCAGTGCCGAAGACAGGGTTAAGACCCAGTACTTC. The V and J genes are TRBV20-1 and TRBJ2-5; 7 bases fit TRBD1. The CDR3 sequence is 12 residues long. The germline gives CDR1 DFQATT, CDR2 SNEGSKA (reference sequence). The junction had 7 bases not matched to a gene; V was cut back by 6 bases and J by 6 bases.

This clonotype came up many times. This rearrangement joins TRBV6-4 to TRBJ2-5; D possibly uses TRBD1 or TRBD2 (5 bases each). Per the germline V gene, CDR1 is MRHNA and CDR2 is SNTAGT. Trimming pared 7 bases from V and 5 bases from J, leaving 20 bases between. The CDR3 extends over 15 amino acids. CDR3 region: CASNGHVRLAETQYF. Here the CDR3 DNA reads TGTGCCAGCAATGGACACGTGAGGTTAGCGGAGACCCAGTACTTC.